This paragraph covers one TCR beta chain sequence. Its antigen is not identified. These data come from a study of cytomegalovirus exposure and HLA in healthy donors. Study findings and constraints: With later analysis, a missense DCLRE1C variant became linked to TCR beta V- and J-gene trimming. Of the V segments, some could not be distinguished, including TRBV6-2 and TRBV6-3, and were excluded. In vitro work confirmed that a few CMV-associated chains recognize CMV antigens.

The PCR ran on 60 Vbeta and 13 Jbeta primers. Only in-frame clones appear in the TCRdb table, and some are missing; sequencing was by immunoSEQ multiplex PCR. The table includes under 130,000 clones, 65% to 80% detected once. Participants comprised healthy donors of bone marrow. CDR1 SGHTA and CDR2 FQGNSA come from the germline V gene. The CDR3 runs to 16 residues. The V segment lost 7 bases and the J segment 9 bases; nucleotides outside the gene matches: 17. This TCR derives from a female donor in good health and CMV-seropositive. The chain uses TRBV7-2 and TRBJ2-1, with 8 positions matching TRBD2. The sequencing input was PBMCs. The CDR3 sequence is CASILGGSGVQGEQFF. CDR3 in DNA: TGTGCCAGCATCCTGGGGGGTAGCGGGGTCCAGGGTGAGCAGTTCTTC.